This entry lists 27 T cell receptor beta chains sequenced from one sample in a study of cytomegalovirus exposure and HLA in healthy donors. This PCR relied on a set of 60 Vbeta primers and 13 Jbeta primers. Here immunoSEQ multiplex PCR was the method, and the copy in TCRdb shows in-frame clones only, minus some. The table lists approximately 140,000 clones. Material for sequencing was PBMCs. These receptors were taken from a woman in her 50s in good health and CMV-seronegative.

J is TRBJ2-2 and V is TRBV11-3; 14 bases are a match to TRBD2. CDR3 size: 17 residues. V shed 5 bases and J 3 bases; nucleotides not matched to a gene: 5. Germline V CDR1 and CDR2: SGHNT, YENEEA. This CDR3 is CASSRSGLAGDTGELFF. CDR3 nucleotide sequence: TGTGCCAGCAGCCGATCGGGACTAGCGGGAGACACCGGGGAGCTGTTTTTT.

The CDR3 here is CATTGSSSYNEQFF. The CDR3 nucleotides read TGTGCCACCACAGGGTCCAGCTCCTACAATGAGCAGTTCTTC. The chain is built from TRBV6-5 and TRBJ2-1; D possibly corresponds to TRBD1 (6 bases). Between the trimmed V and J ends, which lost 10 bases and 0 bases, there was a span of 13 bases. The germline gives CDR1 MNHEY, CDR2 SVGAGI. This CDR3 is built from 14 residues.

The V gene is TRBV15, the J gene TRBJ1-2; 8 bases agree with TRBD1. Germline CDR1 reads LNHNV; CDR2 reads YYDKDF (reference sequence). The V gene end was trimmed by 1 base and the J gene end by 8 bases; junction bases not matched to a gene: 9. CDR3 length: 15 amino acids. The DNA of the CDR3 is TGTGCCACCAGCAGAGGCGAGGGACAGGCGGGAGGCTACACCTTC. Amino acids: CATSRGEGQAGGYTF.

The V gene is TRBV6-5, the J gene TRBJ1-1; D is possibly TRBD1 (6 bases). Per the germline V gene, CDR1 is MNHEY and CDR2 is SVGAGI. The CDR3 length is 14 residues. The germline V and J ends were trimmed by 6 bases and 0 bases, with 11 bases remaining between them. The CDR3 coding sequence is TGTGCCAGCAGCCCCCGGACAGTGAACACTGAAGCTTTCTTT. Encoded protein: CASSPRTVNTEAFF.

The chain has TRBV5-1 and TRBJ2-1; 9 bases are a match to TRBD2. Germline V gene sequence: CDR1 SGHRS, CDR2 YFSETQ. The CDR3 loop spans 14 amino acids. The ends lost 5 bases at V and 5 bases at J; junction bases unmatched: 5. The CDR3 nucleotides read TGCGCCAGCAGTCGGGCGGGGGGGCACAATGAGCAGTTCTTC. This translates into CASSRAGGHNEQFF.

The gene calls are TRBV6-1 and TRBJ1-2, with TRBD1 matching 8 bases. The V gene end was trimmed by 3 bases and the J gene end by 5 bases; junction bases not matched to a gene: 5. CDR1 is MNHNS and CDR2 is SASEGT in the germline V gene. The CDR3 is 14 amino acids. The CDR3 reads CASSDNGQGYGYTF. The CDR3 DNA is TGTGCCAGCAGTGATAATGGACAGGGTTATGGCTACACCTTC.

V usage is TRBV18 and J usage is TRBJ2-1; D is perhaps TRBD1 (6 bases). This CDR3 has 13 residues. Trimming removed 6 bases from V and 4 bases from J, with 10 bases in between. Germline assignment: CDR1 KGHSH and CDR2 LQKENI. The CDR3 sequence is CASSPTGYNEQFF. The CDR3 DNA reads TGTGCCAGCTCCCCGACAGGATACAATGAGCAGTTCTTC.

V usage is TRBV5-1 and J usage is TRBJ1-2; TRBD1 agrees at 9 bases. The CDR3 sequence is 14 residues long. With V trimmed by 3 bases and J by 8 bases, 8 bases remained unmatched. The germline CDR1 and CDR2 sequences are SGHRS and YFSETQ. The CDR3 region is CASSSTQGAQGYTF. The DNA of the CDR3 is TGCGCCAGCAGCTCCACACAGGGGGCGCAGGGCTACACCTTC.

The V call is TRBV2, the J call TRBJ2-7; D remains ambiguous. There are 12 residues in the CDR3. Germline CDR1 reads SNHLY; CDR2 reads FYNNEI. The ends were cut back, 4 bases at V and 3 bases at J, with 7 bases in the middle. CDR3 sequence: CASSAPHYEQYF. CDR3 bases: TGTGCCAGCAGTGCCCCCCACTACGAGCAGTACTTC.

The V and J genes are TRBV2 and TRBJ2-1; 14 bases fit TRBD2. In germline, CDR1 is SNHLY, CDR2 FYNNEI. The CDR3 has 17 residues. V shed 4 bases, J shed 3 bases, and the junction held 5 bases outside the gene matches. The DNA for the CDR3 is TGTGCCAGCAGTGCCGGGACTAGCGGGAGAGACTACAATGAGCAGTTCTTC. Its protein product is CASSAGTSGRDYNEQFF.

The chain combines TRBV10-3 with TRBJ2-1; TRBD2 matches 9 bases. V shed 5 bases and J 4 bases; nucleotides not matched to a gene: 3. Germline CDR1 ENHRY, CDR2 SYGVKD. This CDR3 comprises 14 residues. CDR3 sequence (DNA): TGTGCCATCAGTTCTAGCGGGGATTACAATGAGCAGTTCTTC. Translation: CAISSSGDYNEQFF.

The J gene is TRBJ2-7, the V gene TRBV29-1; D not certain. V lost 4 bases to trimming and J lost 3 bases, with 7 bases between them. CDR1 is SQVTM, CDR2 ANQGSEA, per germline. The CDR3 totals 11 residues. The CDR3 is CSVGNGYEQYF. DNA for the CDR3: TGCAGCGTTGGAAACGGCTACGAGCAGTACTTC.

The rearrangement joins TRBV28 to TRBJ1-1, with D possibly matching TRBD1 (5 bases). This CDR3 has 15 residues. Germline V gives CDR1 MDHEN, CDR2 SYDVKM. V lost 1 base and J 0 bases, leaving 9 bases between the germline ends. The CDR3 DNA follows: TGTGCCAGCAGTTTATACAGGATCATGAACACTGAAGCTTTCTTT. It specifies CASSLYRIMNTEAFF.

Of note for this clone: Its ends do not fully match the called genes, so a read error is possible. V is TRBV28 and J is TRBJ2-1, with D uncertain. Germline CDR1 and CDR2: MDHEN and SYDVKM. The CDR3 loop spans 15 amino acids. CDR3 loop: CAHGLEQIPYSEQFF. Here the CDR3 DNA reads TGTGCTCATGGGCTGGAACAGATCCCCTACAGTGAGCAGTTCTTC. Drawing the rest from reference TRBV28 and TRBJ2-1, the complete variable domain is DVKVTQSSRYLVKRTGEKVFLECVQDMDHENMFWYRQDPGLGLRLIYFSYDVKMKEKGDIPEGYSVSREKKERFSLILESASTNQTSMYLCAHGLEQIPYSEQFFGPGTRLTVL.

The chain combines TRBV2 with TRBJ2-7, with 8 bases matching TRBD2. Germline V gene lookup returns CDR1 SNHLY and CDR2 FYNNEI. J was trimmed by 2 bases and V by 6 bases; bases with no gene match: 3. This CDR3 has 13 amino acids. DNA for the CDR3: TGTGCCAGCAGGGGCGGGAGGCCCTACGAGCAGTACTTC. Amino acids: CASRGGRPYEQYF.

The CDR3 DNA follows: TGTGCCAGCAGCCAAGCCCCCGGACAGGAGGGCTACACCTTC. This sequence encodes CASSQAPGQEGYTF. The J gene is TRBJ1-2, the V gene TRBV4-2; 7 positions agree with TRBD1. Germline V gives CDR1 LGHNA, CDR2 YNFKEQ. Trimming cost V 1 base and J 8 bases; bases outside gene matches: 7. This CDR3 is 14 amino acids long.

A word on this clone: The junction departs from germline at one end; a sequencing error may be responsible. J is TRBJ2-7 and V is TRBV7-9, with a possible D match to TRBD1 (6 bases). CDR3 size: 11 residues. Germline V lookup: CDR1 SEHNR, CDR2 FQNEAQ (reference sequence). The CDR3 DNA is TGTGCCAGCAGCAGTGTTCAGGGGCCGGACTTC. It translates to CASSSVQGPDF.

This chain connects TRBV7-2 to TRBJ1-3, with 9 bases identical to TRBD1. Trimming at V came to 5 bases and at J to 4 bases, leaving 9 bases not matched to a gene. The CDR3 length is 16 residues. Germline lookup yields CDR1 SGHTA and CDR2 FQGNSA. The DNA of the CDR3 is TGTGCCAGCAGCCGAAGCCCCGGGACAGGGGGAAACACCATATATTTT. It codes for CASSRSPGTGGNTIYF.

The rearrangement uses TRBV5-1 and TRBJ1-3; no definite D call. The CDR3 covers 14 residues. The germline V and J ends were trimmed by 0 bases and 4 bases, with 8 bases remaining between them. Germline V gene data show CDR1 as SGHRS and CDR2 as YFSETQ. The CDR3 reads CASSLEPSGNTIYF. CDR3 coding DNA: TGCGCCAGCAGCTTGGAGCCATCCGGAAACACCATATATTTT.

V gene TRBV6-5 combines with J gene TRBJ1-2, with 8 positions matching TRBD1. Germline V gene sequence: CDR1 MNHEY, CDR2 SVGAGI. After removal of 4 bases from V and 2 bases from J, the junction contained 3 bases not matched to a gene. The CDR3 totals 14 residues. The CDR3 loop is CASSSWDRNYGYTF. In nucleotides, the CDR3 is TGTGCCAGCAGTTCGTGGGACAGGAACTATGGCTACACCTTC.

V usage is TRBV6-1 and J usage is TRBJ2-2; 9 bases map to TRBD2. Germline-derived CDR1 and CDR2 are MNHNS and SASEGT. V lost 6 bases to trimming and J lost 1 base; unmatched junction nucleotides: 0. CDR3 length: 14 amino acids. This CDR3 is CASRRGGNTGELFF. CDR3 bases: TGTGCCAGCAGGCGGGGGGGGAACACCGGGGAGCTGTTTTTT.

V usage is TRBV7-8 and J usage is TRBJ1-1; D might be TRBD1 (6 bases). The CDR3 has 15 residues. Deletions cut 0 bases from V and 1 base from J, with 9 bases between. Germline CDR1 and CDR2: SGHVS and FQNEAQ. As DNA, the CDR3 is TGTGCCAGCAGCTTAGCCGGACAGTCGAACACTGAAGCTTTCTTT. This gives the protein CASSLAGQSNTEAFF.

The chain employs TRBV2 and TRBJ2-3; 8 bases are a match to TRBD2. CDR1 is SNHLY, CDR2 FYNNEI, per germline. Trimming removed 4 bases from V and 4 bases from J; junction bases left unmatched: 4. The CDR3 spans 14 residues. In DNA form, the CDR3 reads TGTGCCAGCAGTGCTCGGCGGGAGGCAGATACGCAGTATTTT. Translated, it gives CASSARREADTQYF.

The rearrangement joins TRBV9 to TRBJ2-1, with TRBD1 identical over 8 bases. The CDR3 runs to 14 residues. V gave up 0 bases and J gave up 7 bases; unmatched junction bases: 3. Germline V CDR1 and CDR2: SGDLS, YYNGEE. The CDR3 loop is CASSVVTGGNEQFF. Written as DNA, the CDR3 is TGTGCCAGCAGCGTAGTCACAGGGGGGAATGAGCAGTTCTTC.

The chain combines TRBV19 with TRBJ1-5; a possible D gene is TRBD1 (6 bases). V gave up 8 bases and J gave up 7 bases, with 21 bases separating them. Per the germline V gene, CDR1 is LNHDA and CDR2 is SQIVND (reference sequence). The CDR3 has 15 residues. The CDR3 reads CASRRTGPQSQPQHF. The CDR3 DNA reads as TGTGCCAGTCGGAGAACAGGGCCCCAGAGCCAGCCCCAGCATTTT.

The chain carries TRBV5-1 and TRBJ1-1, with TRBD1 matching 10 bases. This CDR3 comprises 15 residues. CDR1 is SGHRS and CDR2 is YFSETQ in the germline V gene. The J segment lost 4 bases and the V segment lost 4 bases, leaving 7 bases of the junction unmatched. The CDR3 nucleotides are TGCGCCAGCAGCCGAGGACAGGGGGGCTCCACTGAAGCTTTCTTT. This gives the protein CASSRGQGGSTEAFF.

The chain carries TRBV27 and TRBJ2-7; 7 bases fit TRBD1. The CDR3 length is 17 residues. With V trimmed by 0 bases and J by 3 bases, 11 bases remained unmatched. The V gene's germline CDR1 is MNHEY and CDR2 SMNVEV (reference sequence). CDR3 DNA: TGTGCCAGCAGTTTATCCGGTCGACAGGGTGACGGCTACGAGCAGTACTTC. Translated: CASSLSGRQGDGYEQYF.